The clone carrying this T cell receptor beta chain was seen repeatedly, ten times or more. Its target is unknown. These data originate in a study of regulatory T cells in long-lasting Graves disease. Study at large: Patients with persistent Graves' disease had over 5 years of antithyroid drugs and persistent TSH receptor antibodies.

Study results and limitations: Relative to newly diagnosed Graves' patients, persistent ones had lower TCR diversity.

The time point denotes: persistent/refractory GD, antithyroid drugs over 5 years with positive TRAb. Following extraction of RNA from PBMCs, that RNA was used to make the TCR library. By American Thyroid Association guidelines, Graves' disease was diagnosed in the cohort. The CDR3 is made up of 15 amino acids. With 5 bases removed from V and 0 bases from J, the gap between germline ends came to 8 bases. Arm-PCR of CDR3 regions and iRepertoire HTBI primers were the basis on which TCR beta libraries were built. TCRdb recomputed calls from the multiplex PCR reads with MiXCR, one row per CDR3 protein. The repertoire consists of 600,000 to 850,000 distinct CDR3 sequences, with about 30% occurring once and the leading ten covering about 42%.

The specimen was peripheral blood mononuclear cells (PBMCs), collected when the disease was refractory, from a patient treated with antithyroid drugs. This TCR was sampled from a female donor with Graves disease. The chain couples TRBV12-3 or TRBV12-4 to TRBJ2-6; D call uncertain. For the CDR3, the DNA is TGTGCCAGCAGTACCGACACCTCTGGGGCCAACGTCCTGACTTTC. Translation: CASSTDTSGANVLTF.